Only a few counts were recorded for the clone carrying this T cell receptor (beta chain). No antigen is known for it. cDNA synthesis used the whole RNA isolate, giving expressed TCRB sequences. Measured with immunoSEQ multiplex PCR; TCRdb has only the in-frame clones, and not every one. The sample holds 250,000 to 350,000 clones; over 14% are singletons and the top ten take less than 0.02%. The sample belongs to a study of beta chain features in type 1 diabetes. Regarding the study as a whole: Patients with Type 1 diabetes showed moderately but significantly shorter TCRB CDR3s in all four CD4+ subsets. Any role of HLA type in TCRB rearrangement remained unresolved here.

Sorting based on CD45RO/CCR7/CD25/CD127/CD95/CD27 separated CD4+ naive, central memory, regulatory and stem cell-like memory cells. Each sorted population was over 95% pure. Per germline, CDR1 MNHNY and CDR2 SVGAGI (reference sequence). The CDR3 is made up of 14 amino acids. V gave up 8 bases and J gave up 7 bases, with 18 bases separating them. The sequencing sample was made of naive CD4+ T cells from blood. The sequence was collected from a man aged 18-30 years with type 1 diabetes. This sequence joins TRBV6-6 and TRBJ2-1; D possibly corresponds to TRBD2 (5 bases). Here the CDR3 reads CASGGVIYTNEQFF. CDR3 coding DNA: TGTGCCAGCGGAGGAGTAATTTACACGAATGAGCAGTTCTTC.